This TCR beta chain was captured in a study of blood T cell repertoires in COVID-19. Study context: Whether acute or convalescent, the COVID-19 samples came from the United States, Italy and Spain. PBMCs, B-cell-depleted T cells, or T cells provided the cDNA or gDNA that made up the material.

CDR3 length equals 13 residues. The germline V gene encodes CDR1 MNHEY and CDR2 SMNVEV (reference sequence). Trimming cost V 3 bases and J 5 bases, with 10 bases left between them. In the authors' methods: Researchers report that nucleated cell counts were estimated from reference gene primer amplification. Clones were read by immunoSEQ multiplex PCR, and TCRdb kept only the in-frame ones, dropping some. V and J calls plus clone size are reproduced from that table; the DNA served to infer D and trimming. The sample shows roughly 140,000 clones, 65% to 90% of them seen only once. This chain uses TRBV27 with TRBJ1-1; D call uncertain. Sequencing was carried out using peripheral blood. This receptor was identified in a man aged 50-60 years with acute or convalescent COVID-19. The DNA of the CDR3 is TGTGCCAGCAGTTTTGGCAGGAGGACTGAAGCTTTCTTT. Amino acid sequence: CASSFGRRTEAFF.